The clone carrying this TCR beta chain was recorded once. The record originates from a study of T-cell reconstitution after alpha-beta-depleted transplantation in children. Preparation of the TCRbeta library used unique molecular identifiers. TCRdb re-called the PCR reads with MiXCR, one entry per CDR3 protein. This sample yields more than 550,000 distinct CDR3 sequences, of which 10% to 13% are seen a single time; around 4% belongs to the top ten. Germline-derived CDR1 and CDR2 are KGHSH and LQKENI. This CDR3 has 14 residues. Trimming removed 1 base at V and 7 bases at J, with 13 bases between. This receptor was identified in a human donor who donated a stem cell graft to a child with acute myeloid leukemia. The chain uses TRBV18 and TRBJ1-1; maybe TRBD1 (5 bases). The sequencing here drew on PBMCs from the stem cell graft donor, taken from the stem cell graft. The CDR3 DNA follows: TGTGCCAGCTCACCACGCCAGACAGCCTTTGAAGCTTTCTTT. Residues: CASSPRQTAFEAFF.